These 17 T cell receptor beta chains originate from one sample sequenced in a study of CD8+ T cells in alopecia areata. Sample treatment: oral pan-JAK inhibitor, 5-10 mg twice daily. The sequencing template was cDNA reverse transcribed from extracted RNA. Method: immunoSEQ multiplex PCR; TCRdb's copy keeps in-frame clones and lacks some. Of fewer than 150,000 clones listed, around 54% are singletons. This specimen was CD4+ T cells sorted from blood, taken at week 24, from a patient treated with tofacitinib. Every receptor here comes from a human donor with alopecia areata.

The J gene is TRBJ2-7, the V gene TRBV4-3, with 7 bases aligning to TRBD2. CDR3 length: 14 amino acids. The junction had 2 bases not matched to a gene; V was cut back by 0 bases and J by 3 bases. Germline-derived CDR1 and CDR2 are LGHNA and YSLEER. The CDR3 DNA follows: TGCGCCAGCAGCCAAGAATGGACTAGCTACGAGCAGTACTTC. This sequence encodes CASSQEWTSYEQYF.

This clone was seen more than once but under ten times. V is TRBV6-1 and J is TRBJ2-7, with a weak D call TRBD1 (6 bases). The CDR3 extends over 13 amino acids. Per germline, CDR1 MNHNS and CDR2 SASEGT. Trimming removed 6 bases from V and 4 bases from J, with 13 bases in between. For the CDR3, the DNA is TGTGCCAGCAGATCGTCAGGGGTATACGAGCAGTACTTC. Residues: CASRSSGVYEQYF.

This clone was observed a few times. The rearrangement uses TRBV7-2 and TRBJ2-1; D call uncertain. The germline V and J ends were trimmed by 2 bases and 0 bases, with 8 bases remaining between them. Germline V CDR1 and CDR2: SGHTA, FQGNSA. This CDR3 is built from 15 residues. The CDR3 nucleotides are TGTGCCAGCAGCTTAACAGTGAGCTCCTACAATGAGCAGTTCTTC. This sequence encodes CASSLTVSSYNEQFF. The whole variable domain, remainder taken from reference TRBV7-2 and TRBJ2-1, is GAGVSQSPSNKVTEKGKDVELRCDPISGHTALYWYRQSLGQGLEFLIYFQGNSAPDKSGLPSDRFSAERTGGSVSTLTIQRTQQEDSAVYLCASSLTVSSYNEQFFGPGTRLTVL.

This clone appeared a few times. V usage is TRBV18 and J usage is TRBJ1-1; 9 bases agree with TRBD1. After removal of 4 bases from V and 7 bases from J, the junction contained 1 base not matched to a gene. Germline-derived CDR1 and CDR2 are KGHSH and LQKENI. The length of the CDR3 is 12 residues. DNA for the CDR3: TGTGCCAGCTCACGGGACAGGGTTGAAGCTTTCTTT. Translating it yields CASSRDRVEAFF.

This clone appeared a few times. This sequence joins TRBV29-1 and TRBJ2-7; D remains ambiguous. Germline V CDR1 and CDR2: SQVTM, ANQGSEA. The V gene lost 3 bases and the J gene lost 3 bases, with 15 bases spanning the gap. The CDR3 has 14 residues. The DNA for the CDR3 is TGCAGCGTTGATCTGACTCAAGCCAGCTACGAGCAGTACTTC. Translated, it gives CSVDLTQASYEQYF.

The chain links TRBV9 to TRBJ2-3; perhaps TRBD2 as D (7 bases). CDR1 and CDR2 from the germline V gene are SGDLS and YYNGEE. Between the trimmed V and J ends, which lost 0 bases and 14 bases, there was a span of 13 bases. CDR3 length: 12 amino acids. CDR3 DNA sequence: TGTGCCAGCAGCGTAGAGGCGGGGGCATCGTATTTT. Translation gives CASSVEAGASYF.

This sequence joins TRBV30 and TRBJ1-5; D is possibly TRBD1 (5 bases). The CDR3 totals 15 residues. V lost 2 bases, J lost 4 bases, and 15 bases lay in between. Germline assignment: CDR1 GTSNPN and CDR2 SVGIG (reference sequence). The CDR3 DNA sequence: TGTGCCTGGAGTATAGGGGACGCGCGTAATCAGCCCCAGCATTTT. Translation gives CAWSIGDARNQPQHF.

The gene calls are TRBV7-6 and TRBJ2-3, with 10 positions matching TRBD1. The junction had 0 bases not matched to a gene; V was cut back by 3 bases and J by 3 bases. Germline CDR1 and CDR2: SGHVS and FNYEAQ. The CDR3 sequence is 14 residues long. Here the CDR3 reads CASSLGQGTDTQYF. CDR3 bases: TGTGCCAGCAGCTTGGGACAGGGGACAGATACGCAGTATTTT.

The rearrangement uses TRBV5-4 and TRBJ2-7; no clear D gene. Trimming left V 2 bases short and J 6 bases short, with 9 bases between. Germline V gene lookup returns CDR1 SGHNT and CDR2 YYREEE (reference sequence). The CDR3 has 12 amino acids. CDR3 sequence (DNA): TGTGCCAGCAGCTTAGTCGACCGCGAGCAGTACTTC. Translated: CASSLVDREQYF.

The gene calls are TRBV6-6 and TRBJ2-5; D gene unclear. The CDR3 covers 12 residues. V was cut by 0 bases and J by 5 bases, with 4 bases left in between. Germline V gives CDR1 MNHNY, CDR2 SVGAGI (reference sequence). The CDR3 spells CASSYSRETQYF. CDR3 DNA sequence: TGTGCCAGCAGTTACTCGCGGGAGACCCAGTACTTC.

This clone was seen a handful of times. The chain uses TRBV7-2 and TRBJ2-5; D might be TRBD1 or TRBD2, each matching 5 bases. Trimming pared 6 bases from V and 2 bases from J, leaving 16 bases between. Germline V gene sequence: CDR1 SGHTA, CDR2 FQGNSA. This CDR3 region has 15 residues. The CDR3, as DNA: TGTGCCAGCAGTTCATCCGGGACGCGTCAAGAGACCCAGTACTTC. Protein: CASSSSGTRQETQYF.

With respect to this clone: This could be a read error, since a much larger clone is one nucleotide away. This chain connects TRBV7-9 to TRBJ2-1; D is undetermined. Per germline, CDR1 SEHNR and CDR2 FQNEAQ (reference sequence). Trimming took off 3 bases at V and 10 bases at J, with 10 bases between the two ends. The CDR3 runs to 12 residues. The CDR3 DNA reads TGTGCCAGCAGCTTTGACAATAGGGAGCAGTTCTTC. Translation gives CASSFDNREQFF.

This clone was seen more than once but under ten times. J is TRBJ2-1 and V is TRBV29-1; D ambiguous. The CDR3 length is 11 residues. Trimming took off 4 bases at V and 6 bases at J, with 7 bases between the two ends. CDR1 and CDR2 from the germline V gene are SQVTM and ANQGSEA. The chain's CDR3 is CSVGHLNEQFF. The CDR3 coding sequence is TGCAGCGTTGGGCACCTCAATGAGCAGTTCTTC.

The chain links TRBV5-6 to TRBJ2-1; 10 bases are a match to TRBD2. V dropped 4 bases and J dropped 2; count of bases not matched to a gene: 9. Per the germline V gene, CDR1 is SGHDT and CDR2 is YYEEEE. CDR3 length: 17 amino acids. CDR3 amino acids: CASSRRSGGATYNEQFF. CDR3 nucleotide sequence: TGTGCCAGCAGCCGAAGGAGCGGGGGGGCTACCTACAATGAGCAGTTCTTC.

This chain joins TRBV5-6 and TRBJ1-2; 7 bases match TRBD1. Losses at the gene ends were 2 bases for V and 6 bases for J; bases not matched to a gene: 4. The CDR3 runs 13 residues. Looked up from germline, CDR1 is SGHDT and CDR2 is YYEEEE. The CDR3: CASSFLDRDGYTF. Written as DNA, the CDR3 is TGTGCCAGCAGCTTCCTCGACAGGGATGGCTACACCTTC.

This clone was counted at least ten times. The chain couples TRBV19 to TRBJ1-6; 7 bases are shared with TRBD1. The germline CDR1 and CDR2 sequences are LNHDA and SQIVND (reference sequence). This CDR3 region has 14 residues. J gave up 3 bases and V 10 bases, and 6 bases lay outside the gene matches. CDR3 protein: CATRQGNYNSPLHF. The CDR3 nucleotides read TGTGCCACCCGACAGGGAAACTATAATTCACCCCTCCACTTT. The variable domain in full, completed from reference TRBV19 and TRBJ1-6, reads DGGITQSPKYLFRKEGQNVTLSCEQNLNHDAMYWYRQDPGQGLRLIYYSQIVNDFQKGDIAEGYSVSREKKESFPLTVTSAQKNPTAFYLCATRQGNYNSPLHFGNGTRLTVT.

The CDR3 bases are TGTGCCTGGAGTATTAAAGGGGGTGCGGCCCGTCAGCCCCAGCATTTT. It encodes CAWSIKGGAARQPQHF. J is TRBJ1-5 and V is TRBV30, with D possibly TRBD1 on 6 matching bases. The length of the CDR3 is 16 residues. Trimming cost V 2 bases and J 6 bases, with 20 bases left between them. Germline CDR1 is GTSNPN and CDR2 is SVGIG (reference sequence).